This T cell receptor beta chain was captured by sequencing in a study of shared clonotypes between healthy human individuals. General observations from the study: Apart from blood, nothing was sampled; tissue repertoires likely differ.

The CDR3 has 15 residues. V was pared by 4 bases and J by 2 bases, with 1 base of the junction left unmatched. CDR1 is SGHTA, CDR2 FQGNSA, per germline. In replicate PCRs of sorted subsets, roughly 190 ng DNA, approximately 30,000 T cell genomes, was used. Data came from immunoSEQ multiplex PCR; TCRdb stores just in-frame clones and leaves some out. Of about 2.3 million clones in the sample, less than 95% are singletons; the top ten hold approximately 0.39%. This clone was seen only once. What it recognizes is unknown. The clonotype comes from a man aged 18-30 years in good health. Some clones in this sample may be carry-over from other donors' samples. The chain couples TRBV7-2 to TRBJ2-6; 8 positions agree with TRBD2. Material for sequencing was naive CD4+ T cells from PBMCs. The subset here: CD45RA+ positively selected. The CDR3 coding sequence is TGTGCCAGCAGCTCGGGACTAGCTGGGGCCAACGTCCTGACTTTC. Amino acid sequence: CASSSGLAGANVLTF.